Presented here are 22 T cell receptor beta chains from one specimen sequenced in a study of CD8+ T cells in alopecia areata. Following RNA extraction, reverse transcription yielded cDNA that acted as the sequencing template. The repertoire was sequenced with immunoSEQ multiplex PCR; TCRdb's copy has only in-frame clones and lacks some. Of roughly 170,000 clones in the sample, over 50% are singletons; the top ten hold about 15%. Sequences were derived from CD4+ T cells sorted from blood, sampled at week 0. These receptors were taken from a human donor with alopecia areata.

The rearrangement joins TRBV7-9 to TRBJ2-2, with a weak D call TRBD1 (6 bases). The V and J ends lost 5 bases and 1 base respectively, with 8 bases between them. From germline, CDR1 is SEHNR and CDR2 FQNEAQ (reference sequence). CDR3 size: 14 residues. CDR3 nucleotides: TGTGCCAGCAGCCCGACAGGGAACACCGGGGAGCTGTTTTTT. Protein product: CASSPTGNTGELFF.

The CDR3 DNA sequence: TGCGCCAGCAGCCCCAAATCCGGGACAGGGAGCTCCTACAATGAGCAGTTCTTC. Translation gives CASSPKSGTGSSYNEQFF. The chain joins TRBV5-1 to TRBJ2-1; 9 bases line up with TRBD1. This CDR3 is 18 amino acids long. CDR1 is SGHRS, CDR2 YFSETQ, per germline. V lost 4 bases to trimming and J lost 0 bases; unmatched junction nucleotides: 11.

This clone was seen a single time. Different DNA sequences within this sample yield the same CDR3. The chain is built from TRBV6-1 and TRBJ2-6; no definite D call. V lost 9 bases and J 1 base, leaving 7 bases between the germline ends. Germline CDR1 and CDR2: MNHNS and SASEGT. This CDR3 has 13 residues. DNA of the CDR3: TGTGCCAGTCAGTTGTCTGGGGCCAACGTCCTGACTTTC. It is translated as CASQLSGANVLTF.

The chain uses TRBV5-6 and TRBJ2-7; TRBD1 is a possible D gene (6 bases). Trimming shortened V by 1 base and J by 7 bases, and 21 bases separated the two germline ends. CDR1 SGHDT and CDR2 YYEEEE come from the germline V gene. CDR3 size: 16 residues. CDR3 sequence reads: CASSLWTVRAHMEQYF. As DNA, the CDR3 is TGTGCCAGCAGCTTGTGGACAGTAAGGGCTCATATGGAGCAGTACTTC. The complete variable domain, with remaining parts taken from reference TRBV5-6 and TRBJ2-7, reads DAGVTQSPTHLIKTRGQQVTLRCSPKSGHDTVSWYQQALGQGPQFIFQYYEEEERQRGNFPDRFSGHQFPNYSSELNVNALLLGDSALYLCASSLWTVRAHMEQYFGPGTRLTVT.

The chain uses TRBV29-1 and TRBJ2-7, with a tentative D call TRBD1 (5 bases). The CDR3 is made up of 13 amino acids. From germline, CDR1 is SQVTM and CDR2 ANQGSEA. The V and J ends lost 0 bases and 4 bases respectively, with 10 bases between them. The CDR3 bases are TGCAGCGTTGAAGATAGACAGACTTACGAGCAGTACTTC. Protein: CSVEDRQTYEQYF.

A few counts support this clone. The V gene is TRBV19, the J gene TRBJ2-7; D may be TRBD1 or TRBD2 (5 bases each). Trimming shortened V by 1 base and J by 5 bases, and 6 bases separated the two germline ends. Germline V gene sequence: CDR1 LNHDA, CDR2 SQIVND (reference sequence). This CDR3 region has 12 residues. The CDR3, as DNA: TGTGCCAGTAGTATAGGAGGGGACGAGCAGTACTTC. Protein sequence: CASSIGGDEQYF.

V is TRBV10-2 and J is TRBJ1-5, with TRBD1 matching 7 bases. The V gene's germline CDR1 is WSHSY and CDR2 SAAADI. The CDR3 consists of 13 residues. J was trimmed by 5 bases and V by 7 bases; bases with no gene match: 5. As DNA, the CDR3 is TGCGCCAGCACCGTGGGACAGTATCAGCCCCAGCATTTT. Translation gives CASTVGQYQPQHF.

This clone was counted a few times. The chain has TRBV5-1 and TRBJ1-1; D not resolved. The CDR3 runs 15 residues. Per the germline V gene, CDR1 is SGHRS and CDR2 is YFSETQ. V lost 3 bases and J 3 bases, leaving 15 bases between the germline ends. Here the CDR3 DNA reads TGCGCCAGCAGCTGGGCACTACCCCAAGACACTGAAGCTTTCTTT. Amino acid sequence: CASSWALPQDTEAFF.

The chain combines TRBV2 with TRBJ1-2; 7 bases align to TRBD1. V lost 6 bases and J lost 7; bases outside the gene matches: 2. CDR1 SNHLY and CDR2 FYNNEI come from the germline V gene. The CDR3 contains 11 residues. The CDR3 DNA reads as TGTGCCAGCAGACAGGGGCCTGGCTACACCTTC. Encoded protein: CASRQGPGYTF.

The CDR3 loop is CASSPRGSGVYEQYF. CDR3 nucleotide sequence: TGTGCCAGCAGCCCCCGGGGTAGCGGGGTATACGAGCAGTACTTC. The gene calls are TRBV9 and TRBJ2-7; 8 positions match TRBD2. The CDR3 loop spans 15 amino acids. The junction had 10 bases not matched to a gene; V was cut back by 4 bases and J by 4 bases. CDR1 and CDR2 (germline): SGDLS, YYNGEE.

V gene TRBV6-5 combines with J gene TRBJ2-7; tentatively, D is TRBD1 (6 bases). Looked up from germline, CDR1 is MNHEY and CDR2 is SVGAGI. The CDR3 sequence is 13 residues long. V was shortened by 2 bases and J by 5 bases, with 10 bases between the two germline ends. As DNA, the CDR3 is TGTGCCAGCAGTTACCGCGCAGGGGACGAGCAGTACTTC. This codes for CASSYRAGDEQYF.

The chain has TRBV29-1 and TRBJ1-4, with 7 bases that match TRBD1. Germline CDR1 SQVTM, CDR2 ANQGSEA. The CDR3 extends over 14 amino acids. V was pared by 7 bases and J by 3 bases, with 8 bases of the junction left unmatched. Written as DNA, the CDR3 is TGCAGCGCTAAGCTTAGGGGGCCTAATGAAAAACTGTTTTTT. It translates to CSAKLRGPNEKLFF.

The rearrangement uses TRBV28 and TRBJ1-2; no clear D. Germline V gene lookup returns CDR1 MDHEN and CDR2 SYDVKM. This CDR3 contains 13 residues. V lost 7 bases and J 7 bases, leaving 16 bases between the germline ends. The CDR3 DNA sequence: TGTGCCAGCACGACGGGGAATGAGGGTGGCTACACCTTC. It is translated as CASTTGNEGGYTF.

The J gene is TRBJ2-7, the V gene TRBV6-5; D possibly corresponds to TRBD1 (5 bases). The CDR3 is 11 amino acids. Deletions cut 6 bases from V and 5 bases from J, with 8 bases between. Germline assignment: CDR1 MNHEY and CDR2 SVGAGI. Written as DNA, the CDR3 is TGTGCCAGCAGACAGGCCCACGAGCAGTACTTC. It codes for CASRQAHEQYF.

This sequence joins TRBV30 and TRBJ1-2; D remains unclear. The CDR3 length is 12 residues. Between the trimmed V and J ends, which lost 2 bases and 5 bases, there was a span of 9 bases. CDR1 is GTSNPN, CDR2 SVGIG, per germline (reference sequence). The CDR3 sequence is CAWSPYSYGYTF. For the CDR3, the DNA is TGTGCCTGGAGTCCATACTCGTATGGCTACACCTTC.

This clone was counted only a few times. V gene TRBV29-1 combines with J gene TRBJ2-7, with D possibly being TRBD1 or TRBD2 (7 bases each). The CDR3 has 11 amino acids. V was cut by 6 bases and J by 6 bases, with 12 bases left in between. Germline-derived CDR1 and CDR2 are SQVTM and ANQGSEA. The CDR3 bases are TGCAGCGTCGGGGAGGGGGCCGAGCAGTACTTC. Its protein product is CSVGEGAEQYF.

This chain uses TRBV27 with TRBJ1-1, with 11 positions matching TRBD1. The V gene end was trimmed by 5 bases and the J gene end by 5 bases; junction bases not matched to a gene: 13. The length of the CDR3 is 17 residues. Looked up from germline, CDR1 is MNHEY and CDR2 is SMNVEV (reference sequence). CDR3 bases: TGTGCCAGCAGTCGGGGGTTCCCGGGGACAGGGGGAACTGAAGCTTTCTTT. Translated: CASSRGFPGTGGTEAFF.

The chain recombines TRBV7-9 with TRBJ1-1; maybe TRBD1 (6 bases). The CDR3 extends over 12 amino acids. The V end lost 5 bases, the J end lost 11 bases, and 15 bases lay between the germline ends. Germline V lookup: CDR1 SEHNR, CDR2 FQNEAQ (reference sequence). CDR3 loop: CASSPPRGAAFF. The DNA of the CDR3 is TGTGCCAGCAGCCCCCCAAGGGGGGCCGCTTTCTTT.

J is TRBJ1-5 and V is TRBV10-3; no firm D call. In germline, CDR1 is ENHRY, CDR2 SYGVKD. V gave up 0 bases and J gave up 3 bases, with 9 bases separating them. CDR3 length: 15 amino acids. The CDR3 reads CAISESSGYNQPQHF. Here the CDR3 DNA reads TGTGCCATCAGTGAGTCGTCCGGTTACAATCAGCCCCAGCATTTT.

The chain combines TRBV30 with TRBJ2-4; no definite D call. V was pared by 0 bases and J by 5 bases, with 2 bases between. CDR1 GTSNPN and CDR2 SVGIG come from the germline V gene (reference sequence). The CDR3 has 11 residues. The CDR3 sequence: CAWSVQNIQYF. Written as DNA, the CDR3 is TGTGCCTGGAGTGTCCAAAACATTCAGTACTTC.

The rearrangement links TRBV7-2 to TRBJ2-7; D is unresolved. Germline CDR1 is SGHTA and CDR2 is FQGNSA. The CDR3 extends over 12 amino acids. Deletions cut 10 bases from V and 3 bases from J, with 13 bases between. In DNA, the CDR3 is TGTGCCAACGGACGTCTTGACTACGAGCAGTACTTC. Translated: CANGRLDYEQYF.

The V and J genes are TRBV7-9 and TRBJ1-1; D call uncertain. Between the trimmed V and J ends, which lost 8 bases and 6 bases, there was a span of 10 bases. This CDR3 is built from 11 residues. Germline CDR1 is SEHNR and CDR2 is FQNEAQ (reference sequence). The CDR3 DNA reads as TGTGCCAGCTCATATAAGTCTGAAGCTTTCTTT. Translation: CASSYKSEAFF. Together with reference TRBV7-9 and TRBJ1-1, the CDR3 gives the full variable domain: DTGVSQNPRHKITKRGQNVTFRCDPISEHNRLYWYRQTLGQGPEFLTYFQNEAQLEKSRLLSDRFSAERPKGSFSTLEIQRTEQGDSAMYLCASSYKSEAFFGQGTRLTVV.